This TCR beta chain was sequenced during a study of shared clonotypes between healthy human individuals. Investigators spread the genomic DNA of each subset evenly over several immunoSEQ plates. Assay: immunoSEQ multiplex PCR; the TCRdb copy retains only in-frame clones and omits some. The profile shows some 630,000 clones, 95% to 97% of them singletons. The CDR3 has 15 residues. The germline V gene has CDR1 SNHLY and CDR2 FYNNEI. Trimming took 3 bases from V and 1 from J, leaving 13 bases between them. General study points: As a rule, naive subsets had a larger estimated richness than memory subsets.

Comments on this clone: Its antigen is unidentified.

Cells designated naive CD8 were CD45RO-negative and were positively selected for CCR7, with terminally differentiated effector memory CD45RA+ cells excluded. The clonotype was recovered from a woman aged 25 to 39 in good health. The chain uses TRBV2 and TRBJ2-7; D is uncertain. The sample taken for sequencing was naive CD8+ T cells sorted from blood. CDR3 sequence reads: CASSDSSGLSYEQYF. The CDR3 DNA follows: TGTGCCAGCAGTGACTCCTCCGGGTTATCCTACGAGCAGTACTTC.